Listed below are T cell receptor beta chains from one sample, sequenced in a study of T cell clusters in autoimmune cytopenias. One entry per CDR3 protein, without DNA, is what TCRdb gives after re-calling the multiplex PCR reads. The table for this sample gives over 10,000 distinct CDR3 sequences. Sample: peripheral blood. The receptors here all came from a human donor with an autoimmune cytopenia or autoimmune hepatitis (not recorded which). CDR3s include the opening cysteine and the closing phenylalanine or tryptophan. Clone size is given for some rows only: seen once, a few or many times, or a class if the clone is expanded.

TRBJ1-2 . TRBV18 CASSSNRRDRAGYTF
TRBJ1-1 . TRBV19 CASSRQVYTEAFF
TRBJ2-7 . TRBV15 CATSRGGSGGGEQYF
TRBJ1-2 . TRBV27 CASSFRGIHGYTF
TRBJ2-3 medium-sized TRBV29-1 CSVGGLAGVGDTQYF
TRBJ2-3 . TRBV5-6 CASSGTGFTDTQYF
TRBJ1-3 . TRBV30 CASRQVSSGNTIYF
TRBJ1-4 . TRBV19 CATSKGTNEKLFF
TRBJ2-7 medium-sized TRBV19 CASTAASGTGGREQYF
TRBJ2-3 . TRBV7-9 CASSLRGDRRTDTQYF
TRBJ2-2 . TRBV6-6 CASSLDSLLTNTGELFF
TRBJ2-3 . TRBV6-2/TRBV6-3 CASRRGTSGGVPDTQYF
TRBJ1-1 . TRBV6-6 CASSYSGQYTEAFF
TRBJ2-3 . TRBV7-2 CASSFNRQGVFSDTQYF
TRBJ1-1 . TRBV19 CASSNTRPTEAFF
TRBJ2-2 . TRBV12-3/TRBV12-4 CASSFRQGRTGELFF
TRBJ2-1 . TRBV5-4 CASSPFAGEQFF
TRBJ2-7 . TRBV5-6 CASSLVGMSGSYEQYF
TRBJ2-7 medium-sized TRBV19 CASSLRGDQGYEQYF
TRBJ1-2 . TRBV6-5 CASSYVGNYGYTF
TRBJ2-1 . TRBV6-2/TRBV6-3 CASSYSSLGADEQFF
TRBJ2-2 . TRBV27 CASSSELAGEAGELFF
TRBJ1-1 . TRBV20-1 CSAREAFEAFF
TRBJ2-2 . TRBV7-6 CASSLAGQGTGELFF
TRBJ2-6 . TRBV6-5 CASREEDSGANVLTF
TRBJ2-5 . TRBV30 CAWSGVYRGTETQYF
TRBJ1-6 . TRBV6-1 CASSEHRENSPLHF
TRBJ2-5 medium-sized TRBV12-3/TRBV12-4 CASRPDRHQETQYF